This TCR beta chain comes out of a study of T cells in Graves' hyperthyroidism and ophthalmopathy. Amplification yielded TCR beta CDR3 regions, with RNA transcripts as the source. The HTBI primer set drove a first-round RT-PCR of the TCR CDR3. TCRdb called the multiplex PCR reads again in MiXCR, with one record for every CDR3 protein. The repertoire holds fewer than 800,000 distinct CDR3 sequences, about a sixth seen once, with around 8% in the top ten. The CDR3 loop spans 15 amino acids. Germline V gene data show CDR1 as MNHNS and CDR2 as SASEGT. Between the trimmed V and J ends, which lost 3 bases and 6 bases, there was a span of 17 bases.

Material: blood. The V and J genes are TRBV6-1 and TRBJ1-1; D gene uncertain. This TCR derives from a man between 18 and 29 years old with Graves' hyperthyroidism. The CDR3 sequence: CASSDSKGWDAEAFF. The CDR3 coding sequence is TGTGCCAGCAGTGATTCCAAGGGCTGGGATGCTGAAGCTTTCTTT.